Presented here are 28 T cell receptor beta chains from one specimen sequenced in a study of T cells expressing NK-cell markers. After re-calling the 5' RACE reads, TCRdb lists one entry per CDR3 protein, DNA absent. The sample includes 140,000 or so distinct CDR3 sequences. Sequencing input: blood T cells: a sorted CD56 or NKG2C T cell subset, CD4+ or CD8+ T cells, or bulk PBMC T cells (not recorded which). The receptors here all came from a young man in good health.

The chain is built from TRBV7-3 and TRBJ2-1. Germline values: CDR1 SGHTA, CDR2 FQGTGA. The CDR3 consists of 12 residues. The CDR3 loop reads CASSPDYNEQFF.

The V gene is TRBV5-5, the J gene TRBJ2-1; TCRdb lists TRBD2, though no DNA is available to test this call. Germline V gives CDR1 SGHKS, CDR2 YYEKEE (reference sequence). The CDR3 totals 15 residues. The CDR3 sequence: CASRSGSSSYNEQFF.

V is TRBV7-8 and J is TRBJ2-1. From germline, CDR1 is SGHVS and CDR2 FQNEAQ. The CDR3 has 13 amino acids. The CDR3: CASSVGPVHEQFF.

J is TRBJ1-2 and V is TRBV12-3 or TRBV12-4; the TCRdb D gene call, TRBD1, has no DNA to confirm it. CDR3 length: 17 amino acids. The CDR3 loop reads CASSLDHPGQTMYGYTF.

This chain connects TRBV7-9 to TRBJ2-3; lacking DNA, the TRBD2 call made by TCRdb goes unchecked. The CDR3 runs to 15 residues. CDR1 is SEHNR and CDR2 is FQNEAQ in the germline V gene (reference sequence). The CDR3 protein is CASSLVRGDTDTQYF.

This chain's CDR3 is CASTPFGDTEAFF. This chain connects TRBV28 to TRBJ1-1. The CDR3 consists of 13 residues. Germline V gives CDR1 MDHEN, CDR2 SYDVKM.

The chain recombines TRBV7-9 with TRBJ2-1; the D call of TRBD1 rests on TCRdb alone, since no DNA is present to check it. The CDR3 sequence is 16 residues long. Germline CDR1 SEHNR, CDR2 FQNEAQ (reference sequence). The CDR3 is CASSGPGGQVRNEQFF.

The chain employs TRBV18 and TRBJ2-3; TCRdb outputs TRBD1, but without DNA this stays unchecked. Per germline, CDR1 KGHSH and CDR2 LQKENI. This CDR3 has 14 amino acids. The CDR3 sequence is CASSPPYGGDTQYF.

The gene calls are TRBV6-1 and TRBJ2-3; the D call of TRBD2 rests on TCRdb alone, since no DNA is present to check it. Germline lookup yields CDR1 MNHNS and CDR2 SASEGT. CDR3 length: 18 amino acids. Here the CDR3 reads CASSTPTMTSGDTDTQYF.

The rearrangement joins TRBV30 to TRBJ2-1; TCRdb selects TRBD2, and the lack of DNA leaves this call unchecked. The germline gives CDR1 GTSNPN, CDR2 SVGIG (reference sequence). CDR3 length: 13 amino acids. The CDR3 spells CAETRIPYNEQFF.

The chain employs TRBV7-9 and TRBJ2-1; TCRdb calls TRBD2, which cannot be checked without DNA. This CDR3 has 16 residues. CDR1 SEHNR and CDR2 FQNEAQ come from the germline V gene (reference sequence). The CDR3 protein is CASSAGVAVRNNEQFF.

The CDR3 here is CAGSRGGNQPQHF. The rearrangement links TRBV7-9 to TRBJ1-5. Germline V gene sequence: CDR1 SEHNR, CDR2 FQNEAQ (reference sequence). The CDR3 is made up of 13 amino acids. Looking up the rest from reference TRBV7-9 and TRBJ1-5 gives the full variable domain: DTGVSQNPRHKITKRGQNVTFRCDPISEHNRLYWYRQTLGQGPEFLTYFQNEAQLEKSRLLSDRFSAERPKGSFSTLEIQRTEQGDSAMYLCAGSRGGNQPQHFGDGTRLSIL.

The chain couples TRBV20-1 to TRBJ2-2; TCRdb's D call of TRBD1 is untestable without DNA. The CDR3 consists of 16 residues. Germline V gene data show CDR1 as DFQATT and CDR2 as SNEGSKA (reference sequence). CDR3 residues: CSARKLTGVNAGELFF.

The V and J genes are TRBV11-2 and TRBJ2-1; TCRdb's D call, TRBD2, is unchecked because there is no DNA. This CDR3 contains 11 residues. The germline CDR1 and CDR2 sequences are SGHAT and FQNNGV. CDR3: CASIVGGEQFF.

J is TRBJ2-2 and V is TRBV5-1. This CDR3 spans 14 amino acids. Germline V gives CDR1 SGHRS, CDR2 YFSETQ. Here the CDR3 reads CASSLMEIPGELFF. Complete variable domain (other parts from reference TRBV5-1 and TRBJ2-2): KAGVTQTPRYLIKTRGQQVTLSCSPISGHRSVSWYQQTPGQGLQFLFEYFSETQRNKGNFPGRFSGRQFSNSRSEMNVSTLELGDSALYLCASSLMEIPGELFFGEGSRLTVL.

The V gene is TRBV29-1, the J gene TRBJ2-7; TCRdb selects TRBD1, and the lack of DNA leaves this call unchecked. This CDR3 contains 13 residues. In germline, CDR1 is SQVTM, CDR2 ANQGSEA. The CDR3 here is CSVGTSRSYEQYF.

This rearrangement joins TRBV11-2 to TRBJ2-5; TCRdb lists TRBD2, though no DNA is available to test this call. CDR1 SGHAT and CDR2 FQNNGV come from the germline V gene. This CDR3 has 17 amino acids. Here the CDR3 reads CASSLVEVGGIRGTQYF.

The rearrangement uses TRBV5-6 and TRBJ2-5; the TRBD2 assignment by TCRdb is unverifiable without DNA. CDR3 size: 15 residues. Germline loops: CDR1 SGHDT, CDR2 YYEEEE. The CDR3 here is CASSLVGLARETQYF.

The chain carries TRBV7-9 and TRBJ1-2; TCRdb's D gene call, TRBD1, goes unchecked for lack of DNA. There are 15 residues in the CDR3. Per germline, CDR1 SEHNR and CDR2 FQNEAQ (reference sequence). The CDR3 here is CASSLDAGGLEGYTF.

The V and J genes are TRBV5-1 and TRBJ2-1; with no DNA, the TCRdb D assignment of TRBD1 cannot be verified. Germline V CDR1 and CDR2: SGHRS, YFSETQ. The CDR3 runs 16 residues. CDR3 protein: CASSLAFGGGYNEQFF.

The V and J genes are TRBV2 and TRBJ2-3; TCRdb's D call of TRBD2 is untestable without DNA. The CDR3 sequence is 15 residues long. Germline loops: CDR1 SNHLY, CDR2 FYNNEI. The CDR3 here is CAMTSGERVTDTQYF.

The chain is built from TRBV6-6 and TRBJ2-7; TCRdb indicates TRBD1, and absent DNA this call remains unverified. The germline CDR1 and CDR2 sequences are MNHNY and SVGAGI (reference sequence). The CDR3 length is 12 residues. CDR3 sequence: CASSYGQSEQYF.

V usage is TRBV6-1 and J usage is TRBJ2-2. Looked up from germline, CDR1 is MNHNS and CDR2 is SASEGT. The CDR3 is 14 amino acids. The CDR3 loop is CATYGTLGVGELFF.

V and J are TRBV27 and TRBJ2-7; lacking DNA, the TRBD1 call made by TCRdb goes unchecked. The CDR3 loop spans 15 amino acids. The germline V gene encodes CDR1 MNHEY and CDR2 SMNVEV (reference sequence). The CDR3 here is CASSGKTGQSYEQYF.

The rearrangement joins TRBV9 to TRBJ2-3; TCRdb gives TRBD2 as the D gene, but with no DNA this cannot be confirmed. CDR1 is SGDLS, CDR2 YYNGEE, per germline. The CDR3 is 15 residues long. CDR3 in amino acids: CASSVASGSADTQYF.

The rearrangement uses TRBV7-7 and TRBJ1-1; TCRdb indicates TRBD1, and absent DNA this call remains unverified. The CDR3 is 14 amino acids. Looked up from germline, CDR1 is SSHAT and CDR2 is FNYEAQ (reference sequence). The chain's CDR3 is CASSLNVGDTEAFF.

This chain links TRBV29-1 with TRBJ2-7; TCRdb calls TRBD1, which cannot be checked without DNA. Germline V gene data show CDR1 as SQVTM and CDR2 as ANQGSEA. CDR3 size: 13 residues. CDR3 protein: CSVDDRVNHEQYF.

The chain uses TRBV6-1 and TRBJ1-5; TCRdb calls TRBD1, which cannot be checked without DNA. This CDR3 contains 16 residues. Germline assignment: CDR1 MNHNS and CDR2 SASEGT. The chain's CDR3 is CASPQRGFLCDQPQHF.